Shown below are 27 T cell receptor beta chains from a single sample sequenced in a study of T cells in tuberculosis. Time point in this sample: new active TB diagnosis, blood taken before or within 7 days of starting treatment. This table comes from immunoSEQ multiplex PCR, and its TCRdb copy is limited to in-frame clones, with some not included. This table has tens of thousands of clones, 92% appearing once. Here the sequenced sample was PBMCs, taken at tuberculosis diagnosis. These TCRs come from an adult with tuberculosis. Some clones in this sample may be carry-over from other donors' samples.

This clone came up once. The chain links TRBV7-2 to TRBJ2-3; 9 bases fit TRBD2. CDR3 length equals 16 residues. Losses at the gene ends were 2 bases for V and 0 bases for J; bases not matched to a gene: 3. The germline V gene has CDR1 SGHTA and CDR2 FQGNSA. CDR3 protein: CASSLLAGLSTDTQYF. DNA of the CDR3: TGTGCCAGCAGCTTACTAGCGGGGCTGAGCACAGATACGCAGTATTTT.

The count of this clone is one. This chain links TRBV6-4 with TRBJ2-7; 8 bases align to TRBD1. V shed 3 bases, J shed 0 bases, and the junction held 4 bases outside the gene matches. Germline lookup yields CDR1 MRHNA and CDR2 SNTAGT. The CDR3 length is 15 residues. The CDR3 bases are TGTGCCAGCAGTGAGGGGACAGGAAGCTCCTACGAGCAGTACTTC. This translates into CASSEGTGSSYEQYF.

V is TRBV7-8 and J is TRBJ2-3, with 8 bases identical to TRBD2. Germline CDR1 SGHVS, CDR2 FQNEAQ. The trim removed 1 base at V and 8 bases at J, leaving 17 bases unmatched. This CDR3 has 18 amino acids. The chain's CDR3 is CASSLDYAGTRGEGTQYF. The CDR3 DNA sequence: TGTGCCAGCAGCTTAGATTACGCCGGGACTAGGGGGGAGGGTACGCAGTATTTT.

Concerning this clone itself: The junction and the germline gene differ at one end; a read error may be behind it. J is TRBJ1-5 and V is TRBV5-1, with 9 bases fitting TRBD1. Per the germline V gene, CDR1 is SGHRS and CDR2 is YFSETQ. The CDR3 sequence is 19 residues long. The CDR3 DNA is TGCGCCAGCAGCTTCGAACCGACAGGGGGTCCAACTAGCCATCAGCCCCAGCATTTT. Translated, it gives CASSFEPTGGPTSHQPQHF.

The chain couples TRBV29-1 to TRBJ1-2; possibly TRBD1 for D (6 bases). V lost 1 base to trimming and J lost 6 bases, with 12 bases between them. CDR3 size: 13 residues. In germline, CDR1 is SQVTM, CDR2 ANQGSEA. CDR3 DNA: TGCAGCGTTGAAGTTGCAGGGGCACATGGCTACACCTTC. Its protein is CSVEVAGAHGYTF. Full variable domain (outside the CDR3, taken from reference TRBV29-1 and TRBJ1-2): SAVISQKPSRDICQRGTSLTIQCQVDSQVTMMFWYRQQPGQSLTLIATANQGSEATYESGFVIDKFPISRPNLTFSTLTVSNMSPEDSSIYLCSVEVAGAHGYTFGSGTRLTVV.

This clone was recorded only once. V is TRBV2 and J is TRBJ2-6; possibly TRBD1 for D (6 bases). The CDR3 runs 15 residues. The V and J ends lost 5 bases and 2 bases respectively, with 10 bases between them. Looked up from germline, CDR1 is SNHLY and CDR2 is FYNNEI. The CDR3 nucleotides are TGTGCCAGCAGTATCAGGGGAACTGGGGCCAACGTCCTGACTTTC. It codes for CASSIRGTGANVLTF. Drawing the rest from reference TRBV2 and TRBJ2-6, the complete variable domain is EPEVTQTPSHQVTQMGQEVILRCVPISNHLYFYWYRQILGQKVEFLVSFYNNEISEKSEIFDDQFSVERPDGSNFTLKIRSTKLEDSAMYFCASSIRGTGANVLTFGAGSRLTVL.

V is TRBV27 and J is TRBJ2-1, with 11 nucleotides matching TRBD1. This CDR3 has 16 amino acids. Looked up from germline, CDR1 is MNHEY and CDR2 is SMNVEV (reference sequence). The ends lost 3 bases at V and 10 bases at J; junction bases unmatched: 11. The CDR3: CASSLKPGQGGQEQFF. CDR3 coding DNA: TGTGCCAGCAGTTTGAAACCGGGACAGGGGGGCCAGGAGCAGTTCTTC.

The chain's CDR3 is CAISRQGWTEETDTQYF. The CDR3 DNA sequence: TGTGCCATCAGTCGACAGGGTTGGACGGAAGAAACAGATACGCAGTATTTT. The rearrangement links TRBV10-3 to TRBJ2-3, with TRBD1 identical over 7 bases. Trimming cost V 5 bases and J 3 bases; bases outside gene matches: 14. CDR1 is ENHRY and CDR2 is SYGVKD in the germline V gene. The CDR3 sequence is 17 residues long.

The chain recombines TRBV6-1 with TRBJ2-2; 7 bases fit TRBD2. The CDR3 is made up of 15 amino acids. Germline values: CDR1 MNHNS, CDR2 SASEGT. V gave up 2 bases and J gave up 4 bases; unmatched junction bases: 4. CDR3 coding DNA: TGTGCCAGCAGTGAACTGGGGGGGGGCACCGGGGAGCTGTTTTTT. It yields the protein CASSELGGGTGELFF.

This chain connects TRBV14 to TRBJ1-2; 9 bases map to TRBD1. V shed 4 bases, J shed 7 bases, and the junction held 10 bases outside the gene matches. CDR1 is SGHDN and CDR2 is FVKESK in the germline V gene. The CDR3 has 15 amino acids. The CDR3 spells CASSPGTGPLGGYTF. The DNA of the CDR3 is TGTGCCAGCAGCCCCGGGACAGGGCCTTTGGGTGGCTACACCTTC.

This chain connects TRBV10-1 to TRBJ2-3, with a tentative D call TRBD2 (5 bases). The V gene lost 2 bases and the J gene lost 1 base, with 7 bases spanning the gap. The CDR3 extends over 14 amino acids. CDR1 and CDR2 (germline): WNHNN, SYGVQD (reference sequence). The CDR3, as DNA: TGCGCCAGCAGTGAGCGGGGAGGCACAGATACGCAGTATTTT. Its translation: CASSERGGTDTQYF.

This chain joins TRBV2 and TRBJ2-3; 8 bases align to TRBD2. The ends lost 6 bases at V and 4 bases at J; junction bases unmatched: 9. In germline, CDR1 is SNHLY, CDR2 FYNNEI. The CDR3 length is 15 residues. The CDR3 bases are TGTGCCAGCAGCGGGTGGCGGGGGGCTGCAGATACGCAGTATTTT. It encodes CASSGWRGAADTQYF.

The table lists this clone with a few counts. The V call is TRBV5-1, the J call TRBJ2-7; maybe TRBD2 (5 bases). Germline lookup yields CDR1 SGHRS and CDR2 YFSETQ. The CDR3 has 14 residues. The V gene lost 4 bases and the J gene lost 4 bases, with 15 bases spanning the gap. CDR3 sequence (DNA): TGCGCCAGCAGCCCGGACCGTCCGGGGTACGAGCAGTACTTC. Translated, it gives CASSPDRPGYEQYF.

The gene calls are TRBV2 and TRBJ1-4; 10 positions match TRBD1. This CDR3 is built from 14 residues. The V segment lost 1 base and the J segment 11 bases; nucleotides outside the gene matches: 4. The germline V gene encodes CDR1 SNHLY and CDR2 FYNNEI. The CDR3 coding sequence is TGTGCCAGCAGTGAAGAGACAGGGGGCGGCAAACTGTTTTTT. Encoded protein: CASSEETGGGKLFF.

The gene calls are TRBV28 and TRBJ1-2; D ambiguous. The V gene's germline CDR1 is MDHEN and CDR2 SYDVKM. The V gene lost 5 bases and the J gene lost 2 bases, with 6 bases spanning the gap. CDR3 length equals 12 residues. CDR3 coding DNA: TGTGCCAGCAGTCCGGGAAACTATGGCTACACCTTC. Its protein product is CASSPGNYGYTF.

The J gene is TRBJ2-2, the V gene TRBV19, with D perhaps TRBD2 (7 bases). The CDR3 has 15 amino acids. V was trimmed by 10 bases and J by 2 bases, leaving 17 bases between them. The germline gives CDR1 LNHDA, CDR2 SQIVND (reference sequence). The CDR3 sequence: CATRGGGYNTGELFF. CDR3 DNA: TGTGCCACCAGGGGCGGGGGATATAACACCGGGGAGCTGTTTTTT.

The chain employs TRBV5-1 and TRBJ1-1, with D possibly matching TRBD1 (5 bases). Germline lookup yields CDR1 SGHRS and CDR2 YFSETQ. The germline V and J ends were trimmed by 4 bases and 5 bases, with 9 bases remaining between them. This CDR3 comprises 12 residues. As DNA, the CDR3 is TGCGCCAGCAGCCCGGGGGGAACTGAAGCTTTCTTT. Amino acid sequence: CASSPGGTEAFF.

V and J are TRBV7-2 and TRBJ2-3; D unclear. Germline assignment: CDR1 SGHTA and CDR2 FQGNSA. This CDR3 is built from 14 residues. With 5 bases removed from V and 1 base from J, the gap between germline ends came to 10 bases. CDR3 nucleotides: TGTGCCAGCAGCCCAGGCCAACGCACAGATACGCAGTATTTT. Translating it yields CASSPGQRTDTQYF.

This clone was observed a few times. The chain couples TRBV7-6 to TRBJ1-2; 7 positions match TRBD1. The CDR3 is 15 residues long. Looked up from germline, CDR1 is SGHVS and CDR2 is FNYEAQ. J lost 5 bases, V lost 1 base, and 7 bases had no gene match. In DNA form, the CDR3 reads TGTGCCAGCAGCTTAGGTCCAGGGACAGAGTATGGCTACACCTTC. Amino acids: CASSLGPGTEYGYTF. Looking up the rest from reference TRBV7-6 and TRBJ1-2 gives the full variable domain: GAGVSQSPRYKVTKRGQDVALRCDPISGHVSLYWYRQALGQGPEFLTYFNYEAQQDKSGLPNDRFSAERPEGSISTLTIQRTEQRDSAMYRCASSLGPGTEYGYTFGSGTRLTVV.

The chain uses TRBV2 and TRBJ2-6, with TRBD1 matching over 9 bases. Germline values: CDR1 SNHLY, CDR2 FYNNEI. The CDR3 sequence is 17 residues long. V shed 2 bases and J 1 base; nucleotides not matched to a gene: 3. CDR3 region: CASSEYRGRSGANVLTF. For the CDR3, the DNA is TGTGCCAGCAGTGAATACAGGGGGCGGTCTGGGGCCAACGTCCTGACTTTC.

The rearrangement links TRBV6-5 to TRBJ2-1; weak D call: TRBD1 (5 bases). The CDR3 consists of 15 residues. V was pared by 4 bases and J by 5 bases, with 15 bases between. Per germline, CDR1 MNHEY and CDR2 SVGAGI. The CDR3 region has the DNA TGTGCCAGCAGTTTTGGCCTCCCAGGGCACAATGAGCAGTTCTTC. It translates to CASSFGLPGHNEQFF.

This rearrangement joins TRBV7-2 to TRBJ1-6; no clear D. Trimming pared 4 bases from V and 5 bases from J, leaving 3 bases between. CDR1 and CDR2 (germline): SGHTA, FQGNSA. The CDR3 covers 12 residues. The CDR3 is CASSYNNSPLHF. The CDR3 nucleotides are TGTGCCAGCAGCTACAATAATTCACCCCTCCACTTT.

The chain joins TRBV5-6 to TRBJ1-1, with TRBD1 matching 8 bases. CDR1 is SGHDT and CDR2 is YYEEEE in the germline V gene. The CDR3 covers 16 residues. The V segment lost 4 bases and the J segment 0 bases; nucleotides outside the gene matches: 8. The CDR3 loop reads CASSAGQGKMNTEAFF. Here the CDR3 DNA reads TGTGCCAGCAGCGCTGGACAGGGTAAAATGAACACTGAAGCTTTCTTT.

The chain is built from TRBV7-8 and TRBJ1-1; no clear D gene. This CDR3 is built from 12 residues. V was cut by 1 base and J by 7 bases, with 7 bases left in between. CDR1 and CDR2 (germline): SGHVS, FQNEAQ. CDR3 sequence: CASSLGAHEAFF. CDR3 in DNA: TGTGCCAGCAGCTTAGGGGCGCATGAAGCTTTCTTT.

V and J are TRBV5-4 and TRBJ2-1; TRBD2 matches 13 bases. This CDR3 spans 14 amino acids. Germline-derived CDR1 and CDR2 are SGHNT and YYREEE (reference sequence). Trimming cost V 4 bases and J 9 bases; bases outside gene matches: 4. CDR3 in DNA: TGTGCCAGCAGCCCGGGACTAGCGGGGCTTGAGCAGTTCTTC. Protein product: CASSPGLAGLEQFF.

The chain employs TRBV29-1 and TRBJ1-2, with a possible D match to TRBD1 (5 bases). CDR1 is SQVTM, CDR2 ANQGSEA, per germline. CDR3 length equals 16 residues. Trimming took 3 bases from V and 7 from J, leaving 24 bases between them. CDR3 bases: TGCAGCGTTGAGGTACAGGACGTAAATTCGCAAGGTGGCTACACCTTC. It specifies CSVEVQDVNSQGGYTF.

V and J are TRBV27 and TRBJ1-4, with TRBD1 identical over 7 bases. V gave up 6 bases and J gave up 8 bases; unmatched junction bases: 15. Germline CDR1 and CDR2: MNHEY and SMNVEV (reference sequence). CDR3 length equals 16 residues. The CDR3 DNA sequence: TGTGCCAGCAGCCGGAGGTTTAAGGGGGCAGGGGAAAAACTGTTTTTT. Its protein product is CASSRRFKGAGEKLFF.